These T cell receptor beta chains were read from a single sample in a study of blood T cell repertoires in COVID-19. Assay used: immunoSEQ multiplex PCR; TCRdb lists only in-frame clones, some missing. The sample carries about 180,000 clones, approximately 87% recorded once. Sequencing was carried out using peripheral blood. All receptors derive from a person between 65 and 80 years old with COVID-19, enrolled during active disease. Each CDR3 is given with its conserved first and last residue. The D gene is left open where the match is weak. Only part of the rows carry a size: once, few, many, or a class if the clone is expanded.

d_gene	abundance	j_gene	v_gene	CDR3aa	CDR3nt
.	.	TRBJ1-3	TRBV19	CASSSVSTGNTIYF	TGTGCCAGTAGTTCGGTATCCACTGGAAACACCATATATTTT
TRBD1	.	TRBJ2-7	TRBV6-5	CASRRDREIYEQYF	TGTGCCAGCAGAAGGGACAGGGAGATCTACGAGCAGTACTTC
.	.	TRBJ1-3	TRBV2	CASRLHLLTGNTIYF	TGTGCCAGCAGGTTACACCTCTTAACTGGAAACACCATATATTTT
.	.	TRBJ2-2	TRBV27	CASSLDRSYTGELFF	TGTGCCAGCAGCCTAGACAGGAGTTACACCGGGGAGCTGTTTTTT
.	.	TRBJ2-3	TRBV29-1	CSVEFRGGSTDTQYF	TGCAGCGTTGAATTCCGCGGGGGCAGCACAGATACGCAGTATTTT
.	.	TRBJ1-5	TRBV19	CASSGADLENQPQHF	TGTGCCAGTAGTGGGGCGGATCTAGAGAATCAGCCCCAGCATTTT
TRBD2	.	TRBJ2-3	TRBV28	CASSTPSPGGTGTDTQYF	TGTGCCAGCAGCACCCCCTCCCCGGGGGGGACGGGCACAGATACGCAGTATTTT
TRBD2	.	TRBJ2-5	TRBV27	CASSLYSGGAQETQYF	TGTGCCAGCAGTTTATATAGCGGGGGGGCACAAGAGACCCAGTACTTC
.	.	TRBJ2-6	TRBV5-3	CARSPEGNPSGANVLTF	TGTGCCAGAAGCCCGGAGGGTAATCCCTCTGGGGCCAACGTCCTGACTTTC
.	.	TRBJ1-5	TRBV27	CASSPSRNQPQHF	TGTGCCAGCAGTCCATCCCGGAATCAGCCCCAGCATTTT
TRBD1	.	TRBJ1-4	TRBV5-1	CASSPGTGNIGEKLFF	TGCGCCAGCAGCCCCGGGACAGGGAACATAGGTGAAAAACTGTTTTTT
.	.	TRBJ1-6	TRBV30	CAWSSDERPLHF	TGTGCCTGGAGTTCCGATGAGCGACCCCTCCACTTT
.	.	TRBJ2-2	TRBV18	CASSPPGEQGATGELFF	TGTGCCAGCTCACCACCTGGTGAACAGGGTGCAACCGGGGAGCTGTTTTTT
TRBD1	.	TRBJ2-3	TRBV28	CASSSGQVVTQYF	TGTGCCAGCAGTTCTGGACAGGTGGTTACGCAGTATTTT
.	.	TRBJ1-2	TRBV28	CASSFQGRDGYTF	TGTGCCAGCAGTTTTCAGGGGAGAGATGGCTACACCTTC
.	.	TRBJ2-5	TRBV6-2/TRBV6-3	CASSQTRTVTGTQYF	TGTGCCAGCAGCCAAACTAGGACAGTTACGGGGACCCAGTACTTC
.	.	TRBJ1-1	TRBV5-4	CASSPRAKGEAFF	TGTGCCAGCAGCCCCCGGGCGAAGGGGGAAGCTTTCTTT
.	.	TRBJ2-1	TRBV5-1	CASSLVDGSYNEQFF	TGCGCCAGCAGCTTGGTAGACGGGTCCTACAATGAGCAGTTCTTC
TRBD1	.	TRBJ2-7	TRBV10-3	CAISEPTGTGNEQYF	TGTGCCATCAGTGAGCCGACCGGGACAGGCAACGAGCAGTACTTC
TRBD2	once	TRBJ2-2	TRBV28	CASSLASGTGELFF	TGTGCCAGCAGTTTAGCTAGCGGGACCGGGGAGCTGTTTTTT
.	.	TRBJ2-7	TRBV5-1	CASSPEPGQKSYEQYF	TGCGCCAGCAGCCCGGAACCGGGACAAAAAAGCTACGAGCAGTACTTC
TRBD2	.	TRBJ2-1	TRBV30	CAWSRDSGIYNEQFF	TGTGCCTGGAGTAGAGATAGCGGGATCTACAATGAGCAGTTCTTC
TRBD2	.	TRBJ2-3	TRBV19	CASSSSSGGTDTQYF	TGTGCCAGTAGTAGCTCTAGCGGGGGCACAGATACGCAGTATTTT
TRBD2	.	TRBJ2-1	TRBV7-2	CASSPRGVGSEQFF	TGTGCCAGCAGCCCCCGGGGGGTTGGTAGTGAGCAGTTCTTC
TRBD1	.	TRBJ1-2	TRBV6-5	CASRYRDSINYGYTF	TGTGCCAGCAGATACCGGGACAGCATTAACTATGGCTACACCTTC
TRBD2	.	TRBJ2-3	TRBV11-2	CASNQRSSGLSTDTQYF	TGTGCCAGCAACCAGAGGTCTAGCGGTTTGAGCACAGATACGCAGTATTTT
TRBD1	.	TRBJ1-4	TRBV4-3	CASSPQTGSNEKLFF	TGCGCCAGCAGCCCACAGACAGGGTCTAATGAAAAACTGTTTTTT
TRBD2	.	TRBJ2-7	TRBV29-1	CSVAGTSGRYEQYF	TGCAGCGTTGCCGGGACTAGCGGGAGGTACGAGCAGTACTTC
.	.	TRBJ1-5	TRBV10-3	CAIRTDSNQPQHF	TGTGCCATCCGGACAGATAGCAATCAGCCCCAGCATTTT
TRBD2	.	TRBJ2-1	TRBV30	CAWSILAGVGNEQFF	TGTGCCTGGAGTATCCTAGCGGGAGTTGGTAATGAGCAGTTCTTC
TRBD1	.	TRBJ1-5	TRBV7-8	CASSLDRGQPQHF	TGTGCCAGCAGCTTGGACAGGGGCCAGCCCCAGCATTTT
.	.	TRBJ2-2	TRBV29-1	CSVSRQNTGELFF	TGCAGCGTCTCGCGGCAAAACACCGGGGAGCTGTTTTTT
.	.	TRBJ1-1	TRBV30	CAWSEVSTEAFF	TGTGCCTGGAGTGAAGTCAGCACTGAAGCTTTCTTT
TRBD2	.	TRBJ2-7	TRBV6-6	CASSLAGGYEQYF	TGTGCCAGCAGCCTCGCGGGGGGCTACGAGCAGTACTTC
.	.	TRBJ2-7	TRBV20-1	CSASGQGEVEQYF	TGCAGTGCTAGTGGGCAGGGTGAGGTCGAGCAGTACTTC
.	once	TRBJ1-4	TRBV7-2	CASSPRAGNEKLFF	TGTGCCAGCAGCCCCCGGGCGGGTAATGAAAAACTGTTTTTT
.	.	TRBJ1-2	TRBV9	CASSVGGAAAGYGYTF	TGTGCCAGCAGCGTAGGTGGGGCGGCTGCTGGCTATGGCTACACCTTC
TRBD1	.	TRBJ2-7	TRBV5-1	CASSLAVGQNREQYF	TGCGCCAGCAGCTTGGCCGTGGGACAGAATCGCGAGCAGTACTTC
.	.	TRBJ1-1	TRBV29-1	CSVDQYTNTEAFF	TGCAGCGTTGACCAATACACGAACACTGAAGCTTTCTTT
.	.	TRBJ1-5	TRBV7-9	CASSLGLSGGRQPQHF	TGTGCCAGCAGCCTAGGGTTGTCAGGAGGAAGGCAGCCCCAGCATTTT
.	.	TRBJ1-3	TRBV7-2	CASSSPTSSGNTIYF	TGTGCCAGCAGCTCACCAACTTCATCTGGAAACACCATATATTTT
TRBD2	.	TRBJ2-7	TRBV11-3	CASSQKLAGGRDEQYF	TGTGCCAGCAGCCAGAAACTAGCGGGAGGGCGCGACGAGCAGTACTTC
.	.	TRBJ2-5	TRBV5-1	CASSLGLGLETQYF	TGCGCCAGCAGCTTGGGCCTAGGCTTAGAGACCCAGTACTTC
TRBD1	few	TRBJ1-4	TRBV5-1	CASSLAGTGSNEKLFF	TGCGCCAGCAGCTTAGCCGGGACAGGGTCCAACGAAAAACTGTTTTTT
.	.	TRBJ1-2	TRBV19	CASNRQGGGYTF	TGTGCCAGTAACAGACAAGGTGGTGGCTACACCTTC
.	.	TRBJ1-1	TRBV19	CASSIDGRALAEAFF	TGTGCCAGTAGTATAGATGGGAGGGCTTTGGCTGAAGCTTTCTTT